The 10 T cell receptor beta chains given below trace back to one sample, sequenced in a study of blood T cell repertoires in COVID-19. The method was immunoSEQ multiplex PCR; TCRdb's version includes in-frame clones alone and lacks a portion of them. The table lists around 180,000 clones, 88% of them singletons. Sequences were obtained from peripheral blood. Receptors originate from a man between 60 and 70 years old with acute or convalescent COVID-19.

In regard to this clone: The same CDR3 also results from other DNA sequences found in this sample. The DNA for the CDR3 is TGTGCCAGCAGCCGGACAGGGGCGACCGGGGAGCTGTTTTTT. It encodes CASSRTGATGELFF. The chain has TRBV7-3 and TRBJ2-2, with 9 bases that match TRBD1. The CDR3 sequence is 14 residues long. J lost 5 bases, V lost 5 bases, and 3 bases had no gene match. Germline V gene data show CDR1 as SGHTA and CDR2 as FQGTGA.

J is TRBJ2-7 and V is TRBV29-1; 10 bases line up with TRBD1. V gave up 7 bases and J gave up 3 bases; unmatched junction bases: 6. This CDR3 region has 13 residues. CDR1 is SQVTM, CDR2 ANQGSEA, per germline. CDR3 sequence: CSARTGGDYEQYF. The CDR3 region has the DNA TGCAGCGCCCGGACAGGGGGGGACTACGAGCAGTACTTC.

This chain connects TRBV24-1 to TRBJ2-5; D perhaps matches TRBD2 (6 bases). This CDR3 has 13 amino acids. V lost 7 bases to trimming and J lost 5 bases, with 13 bases between them. Germline V gives CDR1 KGHDR, CDR2 SFDVKD. CDR3 sequence: CATSAYGGETQYF. In DNA form, the CDR3 reads TGTGCCACCAGCGCCTATGGGGGGGAGACCCAGTACTTC.

This sequence joins TRBV15 and TRBJ1-1; 9 bases are shared with TRBD1. The CDR3 contains 15 residues. Trimming removed 5 bases from V and 4 bases from J; junction bases left unmatched: 8. Germline values: CDR1 LNHNV, CDR2 YYDKDF (reference sequence). CDR3 DNA: TGTGCCACCAGCCGATCCGGGACAGGGACCACTGAAGCTTTCTTT. It specifies CATSRSGTGTTEAFF.

The rearrangement uses TRBV7-2 and TRBJ1-1; possibly TRBD1 for D (5 bases). V was trimmed by 4 bases and J by 1 base, leaving 10 bases between them. The CDR3 runs 14 residues. Germline loops: CDR1 SGHTA, CDR2 FQGNSA. The CDR3 is CASSSLRGNTEAFF. CDR3 nucleotides: TGTGCCAGCAGCTCCCTTAGGGGGAACACTGAAGCTTTCTTT.

The chain recombines TRBV6-5 with TRBJ1-2, with TRBD1 identical over 7 bases. Germline values: CDR1 MNHEY, CDR2 SVGAGI. V was clipped by 6 bases and J by 4 bases; unmatched bases: 8. The CDR3 is 14 amino acids. In nucleotides, the CDR3 is TGTGCCAGCAGCCCATCGCGGGACAGCTATGGCTACACCTTC. Translating gives CASSPSRDSYGYTF.

The V and J genes are TRBV6-5 and TRBJ1-2, with D maybe TRBD1 (6 bases). Germline CDR1 and CDR2: MNHEY and SVGAGI. V lost 2 bases, J lost 3 bases, and 13 bases lay in between. The CDR3 totals 15 residues. CDR3: CASSYEPTGDYGYTF. CDR3 DNA sequence: TGTGCCAGCAGTTACGAACCGACAGGCGACTATGGCTACACCTTC.

The V call is TRBV28, the J call TRBJ2-6, with D perhaps TRBD1 (6 bases). The CDR3 is made up of 17 amino acids. Trimming cost V 4 bases and J 0 bases, with 13 bases left between them. CDR1 is MDHEN and CDR2 is SYDVKM in the germline V gene. DNA of the CDR3: TGTGCCAGCAGTTCGGCAGGGGAGCACTCTGGGGCCAACGTCCTGACTTTC. Amino acid sequence: CASSSAGEHSGANVLTF.

The rearrangement links TRBV24-1 to TRBJ1-4, with 7 bases fitting TRBD1. This CDR3 has 13 amino acids. The V and J ends lost 9 bases and 7 bases, in that order; junction bases with no gene match: 7. Germline V gives CDR1 KGHDR, CDR2 SFDVKD. The CDR3 is CATAQGVGEKLFF. CDR3 DNA sequence: TGTGCCACCGCCCAGGGGGTTGGTGAAAAACTGTTTTTT.

V usage is TRBV3-1 (or the pseudogene TRBV3-2) and J usage is TRBJ2-3, with a tentative D call TRBD1 (5 bases). With 3 bases removed from V and 4 bases from J, the gap between germline ends came to 11 bases. Germline loops: CDR1 LGHDT, CDR2 YNNKEL (reference sequence). This CDR3 has 14 residues. The CDR3 loop is CASSQVGRPDTQYF. The CDR3 DNA follows: TGTGCCAGCAGCCAGGTGGGGCGGCCAGATACGCAGTATTTT.